This note documents a single T cell receptor (beta chain) sequence. The data originate from a study of blood T cell repertoires in COVID-19. Measured with immunoSEQ multiplex PCR; TCRdb has only the in-frame clones, and not every one. The sample lists some 250,000 clones, roughly 89% occurring once. This clonotype was sampled from a man aged 40-49 years who had recovered from COVID-19. Sequencing was done on a sample of PBMCs or T cells enriched from blood (not recorded which).

The CDR3 region is CASSLALGEETQYF. The CDR3 nucleotides are TGTGCCAGCAGCTTAGCGCTCGGGGAAGAGACCCAGTACTTC. The rearrangement joins TRBV7-8 to TRBJ2-5; D perhaps matches TRBD2 (5 bases). The CDR3 is 14 residues long. CDR1 is SGHVS and CDR2 is FQNEAQ in the germline V gene. Trimming removed 0 bases from V and 3 bases from J, with 8 bases in between.